Below are 13 T cell receptor beta chains sequenced from a single sample in a study of PD-1 blockade in classical Hodgkin lymphoma. Relapses following autologous stem cell transplantation were seen in all patients, with brentuximab vedotin exposure varying. Clones were read by immunoSEQ multiplex PCR, and TCRdb kept only the in-frame ones, dropping some. This sample has approximately 90,000 clones, with 92% found just once. Source: peripheral blood mononuclear cells (PBMCs), taken before the second cycle of nivolumab. All receptors derive from a human donor with classical Hodgkin lymphoma.

The chain links TRBV19 to TRBJ2-7; D possibly corresponds to TRBD1 (5 bases). V lost 2 bases and J lost 2, with 7 bases in between. The CDR3 totals 13 residues. Germline V CDR1 and CDR2: LNHDA, SQIVND (reference sequence). CDR3 coding DNA: TGTGCCAGTAGTATAAAAGGGGCCTACGAGCAGTACTTC. Encoded protein: CASSIKGAYEQYF.

This chain links TRBV6-4 with TRBJ2-3; D call uncertain. Germline CDR1 MRHNA, CDR2 SNTAGT. The CDR3 length is 11 residues. Trimming cost V 2 bases and J 3 bases, with 0 bases left between them. The CDR3 DNA reads TGTGCCAGCAGTGACACAGATACGCAGTATTTT. It codes for CASSDTDTQYF.

J is TRBJ2-2 and V is TRBV30; D uncertain. The V gene lost 3 bases and the J gene lost 0 bases, with 5 bases spanning the gap. In germline, CDR1 is GTSNPN, CDR2 SVGIG (reference sequence). The CDR3 sequence is 13 residues long. CDR3 nucleotide sequence: TGTGCCTGGAGGAGCTCGAACACCGGGGAGCTGTTTTTT. The encoded protein is CAWRSSNTGELFF.

For this clone: One junction end does not reproduce the germline sequence, and a read error may be involved. The chain carries TRBV15 and TRBJ2-5; D is uncertain. Germline CDR1 is LNHNV and CDR2 is YYDKDF (reference sequence). This CDR3 has 13 amino acids. For the CDR3, the DNA is TGTGCCACATCCTACGGGCTGCAAGGGACCCAGTACTTC. Encoded protein: CATSYGLQGTQYF.

This chain connects TRBV2 to TRBJ2-7; 9 nucleotides match TRBD1. The CDR3 covers 16 residues. Germline V lookup: CDR1 SNHLY, CDR2 FYNNEI. The trim removed 8 bases at V and 4 bases at J, leaving 15 bases unmatched. CDR3 amino acids: CASLRRPGQGAYEQYF. For the CDR3, the DNA is TGTGCCAGCCTAAGGAGACCGGGACAGGGAGCTTACGAGCAGTACTTC.

This sequence joins TRBV19 and TRBJ1-1, with 9 bases fitting TRBD1. This CDR3 region has 18 residues. Trimming at V came to 3 bases and at J to 5 bases, leaving 16 bases not matched to a gene. Germline V gives CDR1 LNHDA, CDR2 SQIVND (reference sequence). CDR3 bases: TGTGCCAGTAGTATTTCGCCGGGACAGGGCTTTTCGGGAACTGAAGCTTTCTTT. Protein product: CASSISPGQGFSGTEAFF.

The CDR3 bases are TGTGCCAGTAGTATAGAATGGACAGGCGGTCGTGGCTACACCTTC. It encodes CASSIEWTGGRGYTF. This chain joins TRBV19 and TRBJ1-2; 7 bases fit TRBD1. The CDR3 has 15 residues. From germline, CDR1 is LNHDA and CDR2 SQIVND (reference sequence). The J segment lost 7 bases and the V segment lost 0 bases, leaving 8 bases of the junction unmatched. Full variable domain (missing parts from reference TRBV19 and TRBJ1-2): DGGITQSPKYLFRKEGQNVTLSCEQNLNHDAMYWYRQDPGQGLRLIYYSQIVNDFQKGDIAEGYSVSREKKESFPLTVTSAQKNPTAFYLCASSIEWTGGRGYTFGSGTRLTVV.

This chain joins TRBV9 and TRBJ2-6; possibly TRBD1 for D (5 bases). Germline V CDR1 and CDR2: SGDLS, YYNGEE. CDR3 size: 17 residues. Trimming cost V 4 bases and J 0 bases, with 14 bases left between them. CDR3 sequence (DNA): TGTGCCAGCAGCTACCACAGGAGTGCCTCTGGGGCCAACGTCCTGACTTTC. Protein: CASSYHRSASGANVLTF.

This rearrangement joins TRBV7-9 to TRBJ2-1; 7 nucleotides agree with TRBD2. Germline V gives CDR1 SEHNR, CDR2 FQNEAQ (reference sequence). The CDR3 spans 15 residues. The V gene end was trimmed by 3 bases and the J gene end by 2 bases; junction bases not matched to a gene: 4. The CDR3 loop reads CASSLGGRPYNEQFF. In DNA, the CDR3 is TGTGCCAGCAGCTTGGGCGGGAGACCCTACAATGAGCAGTTCTTC.

The V gene is TRBV9, the J gene TRBJ2-2; D unresolved. Trimming took 6 bases from V and 7 from J, leaving 16 bases between them. Germline values: CDR1 SGDLS, CDR2 YYNGEE. This CDR3 region has 14 residues. CDR3 residues: CASTKTSNGGELFF. CDR3 sequence (DNA): TGTGCCAGCACCAAGACCTCGAACGGCGGGGAGCTGTTTTTT.

This chain links TRBV2 with TRBJ2-5; D unclear. V lost 5 bases to trimming and J lost 5 bases, with 18 bases between them. The CDR3 covers 15 residues. Germline CDR1 and CDR2: SNHLY and FYNNEI. The CDR3 DNA reads TGTGCCAGCAGTAGCCCCGGGCCCAACGGGGAGACCCAGTACTTC. Protein sequence: CASSSPGPNGETQYF.

The chain couples TRBV7-2 to TRBJ2-7; 7 bases agree with TRBD1. Germline CDR1 and CDR2: SGHTA and FQGNSA. This CDR3 spans 18 amino acids. The V segment lost 5 bases and the J segment 3 bases; nucleotides outside the gene matches: 19. In nucleotides, the CDR3 is TGTGCCAGCAGCATCAGCCTTAGTCATAGGGGGCCCGACTACGAGCAGTACTTC. Its translation is CASSISLSHRGPDYEQYF.

The chain joins TRBV2 to TRBJ2-7; 11 bases map to TRBD2. CDR3 length: 19 amino acids. Trimming at V came to 8 bases and at J to 2 bases, leaving 20 bases not matched to a gene. Per the germline V gene, CDR1 is SNHLY and CDR2 is FYNNEI. The CDR3 coding sequence is TGTGCCAGCGGCAACTCGGGACTAGCGGACCGCGGTAAGACCTACGAGCAGTACTTC. It is translated as CASGNSGLADRGKTYEQYF.